These T cell receptor beta chains were read from a single sample in a study of CD8 T cells in Susac syndrome. Each CDR3 protein is one row after TCRdb ran MiXCR on the immunoSEQ multiplex PCR reads. This sample has 150,000 to 200,000 distinct CDR3 sequences, with roughly 94% found just once. Specimen: CD4+ T cells from PBMCs. Receptor source: a human donor with multiple sclerosis. Both conserved end residues are part of each CDR3. The order of the fields is CDR3 length, clone size, V gene, J gene, D gene, CDR3 DNA, CDR3 protein. A D gene is named only where the DNA matches it firmly. Clone size is given for some rows only: seen once, a few or many times, or a class if the clone is expanded.

15	-	TRBV25-1	TRBJ2-5	-	TGTGCCAGCAGTGTTCGGACAACTTTGCGAGAGACCCAGTACTTC	CASSVRTTLRETQYF
12	-	TRBV27	TRBJ1-1	TRBD1	TGTGCCAGCAGAGAGGGGACAGGAGGAGCTTTCTTT	CASREGTGGAFF
14	-	TRBV2	TRBJ2-5	-	TGTGCCAGCAGTATGGTTAGGGTTGGCGAGACCCAGTACTTC	CASSMVRVGETQYF
13	-	TRBV29-1	TRBJ2-5	-	TGCAGCGGGCTAATGTGGCCACAAGAGACCCAGTACTTC	CSGLMWPQETQYF
13	-	TRBV6-2/TRBV6-3	TRBJ2-4	TRBD1	TGTGCCACCACTGGACAGGGTGGGGTTATTCAGTACTTC	CATTGQGGVIQYF
14	-	TRBV14	TRBJ1-4	TRBD1	TGTGCCAGCAGCTCGGGACAGTCTATTGAAAAACTGTTTTTT	CASSSGQSIEKLFF
16	-	TRBV5-6	TRBJ2-4	-	TGTGCCAGCAGTTCCCCCCTAGCGACAGCCAAAAACATTCAGTACTTC	CASSSPLATAKNIQYF
15	once	TRBV15	TRBJ2-1	-	TGTGCCACCAGCAGAGATCGGGCTGGTTACAATGAGCAGTTCTTC	CATSRDRAGYNEQFF
14	once	TRBV6-6	TRBJ1-5	-	TGTGCCAGCAGAACGAGTCGTAACAATCAGCCCCAGCATTTT	CASRTSRNNQPQHF
17	-	TRBV4-3	TRBJ2-1	TRBD2	TGCGCCAGCAGCCAAGGACTAGCGGGAAGCTCCTACAATGAGCAGTTCTTC	CASSQGLAGSSYNEQFF
17	-	TRBV5-1	TRBJ2-5	-	TGCGCCAGCAGCTGGACCCCGTCAGAGGGGGGAAAAGAGACCCAGTACTTC	CASSWTPSEGGKETQYF
15	-	TRBV19	TRBJ2-1	-	TGTGCCAGTAGTAGCCCTCGTGAGGGGGGCAATGAGCAGTTCTTC	CASSSPREGGNEQFF
15	-	TRBV7-2	TRBJ2-5	-	TGTGCCAGCAGCTCCCGGTCGTGGGGCCAAGAGACCCAGTACTTC	CASSSRSWGQETQYF
12	-	TRBV2	TRBJ2-2	-	TGTGCCAGCTCACAACCGCTCGGGGAGCTGTTTTTT	CASSQPLGELFF
12	-	TRBV7-9	TRBJ1-4	-	TGTGCCAGCAGCTCATATGTTGAAAAACTGTTTTTT	CASSSYVEKLFF
18	-	TRBV18	TRBJ1-2	-	TGTGCCAGCTCACCCGGGGAAAACCACGGACCGACACCCTATGGCTACACCTTC	CASSPGENHGPTPYGYTF
13	-	TRBV6-6	TRBJ2-7	-	TGTGCCAGCAGTTTTTTGGATCCCTACGAGCAGTACTTC	CASSFLDPYEQYF
13	-	TRBV5-4	TRBJ2-1	-	TGTGCCAGCAGCTTACAAGGTTACAATGAGCAGTTCTTC	CASSLQGYNEQFF
13	-	TRBV6-1	TRBJ1-5	-	TGTGCCAGCATCAGGGAGGGGAATCAGCCCCAGCATTTT	CASIREGNQPQHF
13	-	TRBV5-1	TRBJ1-5	-	TGCGCCAGCAGCTTGGACCCCAATCAGCCCCAGCATTTT	CASSLDPNQPQHF
12	-	TRBV2	TRBJ1-1	-	TGTGCCAGCAGTGACAGAGCCGTGGGGGCTTTCTTT	CASSDRAVGAFF
15	-	TRBV12-3/TRBV12-4	TRBJ1-5	TRBD1	TGTGCCAGCAGTACCGGACAGGGAGTGATCGAGGCCCAGCATTTT	CASSTGQGVIEAQHF
16	-	TRBV6-6	TRBJ1-5	-	TGTGCCAGCACCAGAAGGCAGCTTTATAGCAATCAGCCCCAGCATTTT	CASTRRQLYSNQPQHF
15	-	TRBV27	TRBJ1-1	TRBD1	TGTGCCAGCAGTTTACTACCGGGACAGGGGGTTGAAGCTTTCTTT	CASSLLPGQGVEAFF
15	-	TRBV12-3/TRBV12-4	TRBJ1-5	-	TGTGCCAGCATCACTTCCGGGCCGCCCAATCAGCCCCAGCATTTT	CASITSGPPNQPQHF
14	few	TRBV4-2	TRBJ1-1	-	TGTGCCAGCAGCCAAGATTCGGGGAGAGGTGAAGCTTTCTTT	CASSQDSGRGEAFF
17	-	TRBV7-8	TRBJ1-3	-	TGTGCCAGCAGCGCATACAGGATCCCCAACTCTGGAAACACCATATATTTT	CASSAYRIPNSGNTIYF
15	once	TRBV30	TRBJ2-1	-	TGTGCCTGGATGCCCTCGGGAGCCCCCTGGGGAGAGCAGTTCTTC	CAWMPSGAPWGEQFF
16	-	TRBV20-1	TRBJ2-6	TRBD1	TGCAGTGCTAGAATGACAGGGGGCACTGGGGCCAACGTCCTGACTTTC	CSARMTGGTGANVLTF
16	-	TRBV10-2	TRBJ1-5	-	TGCGCCAGCAGAGATCCGGGAGGAGGTGGCAATCAGCCCCAGCATTTT	CASRDPGGGGNQPQHF
14	-	TRBV2	TRBJ2-1	TRBD2	TGTGCCAGCAGTGAACTAGCGGGGTGGGGGGAGCAGTTCTTC	CASSELAGWGEQFF
16	-	TRBV14	TRBJ2-3	-	TGTGCCAGCAGCCCGGCCCTCTTCGTCGGCACAGATACGCAGTATTTT	CASSPALFVGTDTQYF
17	-	TRBV5-6	TRBJ2-7	TRBD2	TGTGCCAGCAGCTTCCGCCAAACCGGACTAGCTGTAGTTGAGCAGTACTTC	CASSFRQTGLAVVEQYF
14	-	TRBV7-2	TRBJ2-7	TRBD2	TGTGCCAGCAGCTTGGCCCTAGCGGAATACGAGCAGTACTTC	CASSLALAEYEQYF
15	-	TRBV12-3/TRBV12-4	TRBJ1-2	TRBD1	TGTGCCAGCAACAACCCCACAGGGGGCGCTTATACCTACACCTTC	CASNNPTGGAYTYTF
11	-	TRBV7-9	TRBJ1-1	-	TGTGCCAGCAGCTTAACGCCTGAAGCTTTCTTT	CASSLTPEAFF
13	-	TRBV14	TRBJ2-4	-	TGTGCCAGCAGCCAAGGGGGCGCGAACATTCAGTACTTC	CASSQGGANIQYF
15	once	TRBV28	TRBJ1-1	TRBD1	TGTGCCAGCAGTTTCGAGACAGGGGGGAACACTGAAGCTTTCTTT	CASSFETGGNTEAFF
13	-	TRBV27	TRBJ2-7	-	TGTGCCAGCAGTTTAAAAGGGTTCCACGAGCAGTACTTC	CASSLKGFHEQYF
14	-	TRBV7-2	TRBJ2-7	-	TGTGCCAGCAGCTTCGCGGCAACAGGGCGGGAGCAGTACTTC	CASSFAATGREQYF
11	-	TRBV7-9	TRBJ2-7	-	TGTGCCCAAAGGCAGGAGGGGGAGCAGTACTTC	CAQRQEGEQYF
15	-	TRBV20-1	TRBJ1-5	-	TGCAGTGCTAGAGGGACGACAACCCTCAATCAGCCCCAGCATTTT	CSARGTTTLNQPQHF
13	-	TRBV6-1	TRBJ1-5	-	TGTGCCAGCAGTGAATGGCAGGGACAGCCCCAGCATTTT	CASSEWQGQPQHF
12	-	TRBV7-6	TRBJ2-5	-	TGTGCCAGCAGCCCCTTAGGTCAGACCCAGTACTTC	CASSPLGQTQYF
11	-	TRBV29-1	TRBJ1-2	-	TGCAGCGTACAGGGTGGCTATGGCTACACCTTC	CSVQGGYGYTF
16	-	TRBV15	TRBJ1-1	-	TGTGCCACCAGCAGAGATCAGCCGGGGGTGGAGGCTGAAGCTTTCTTT	CATSRDQPGVEAEAFF
13	-	TRBV12-3/TRBV12-4	TRBJ1-1	-	TGTGCCAGCAGTTTAAGGGGGACGCTTGAAGCTTTCTTT	CASSLRGTLEAFF
13	-	TRBV3-1	TRBJ2-1	-	TGTGCCAGCAGCCAGGAACGTAGGAATGAGCAGTTCTTC	CASSQERRNEQFF
13	-	TRBV15	TRBJ2-1	-	TGTGCCACCAGCATCGGGAGTTACGAAGAGCAGTTCTTC	CATSIGSYEEQFF
15	-	TRBV19	TRBJ2-6	-	TGTGCCAGTATGGGCCTGCGCTCTGGGGCCAACGTCCTGACTTTC	CASMGLRSGANVLTF
18	few	TRBV4-1	TRBJ2-1	-	TGCGCCAGCAGCCAAGGATTGAGATTTAGGCGGGACTACAATGAGCAGTTCTTC	CASSQGLRFRRDYNEQFF
15	-	TRBV5-4	TRBJ2-5	-	TGTGCCAGCAGCGGTAAAACCGGGATTCAAGAGACCCAGTACTTC	CASSGKTGIQETQYF
17	-	TRBV5-1	TRBJ2-6	TRBD1	TGCGCCAGCAGCAGAGGGACAGCGAACTCTGGGGCCAACGTCCTGACTTTC	CASSRGTANSGANVLTF
17	-	TRBV5-1	TRBJ1-1	TRBD1	TGCGCCAGCAGCTTGGGGACAGGGAGTACGCGGAACACTGAAGCTTTCTTT	CASSLGTGSTRNTEAFF